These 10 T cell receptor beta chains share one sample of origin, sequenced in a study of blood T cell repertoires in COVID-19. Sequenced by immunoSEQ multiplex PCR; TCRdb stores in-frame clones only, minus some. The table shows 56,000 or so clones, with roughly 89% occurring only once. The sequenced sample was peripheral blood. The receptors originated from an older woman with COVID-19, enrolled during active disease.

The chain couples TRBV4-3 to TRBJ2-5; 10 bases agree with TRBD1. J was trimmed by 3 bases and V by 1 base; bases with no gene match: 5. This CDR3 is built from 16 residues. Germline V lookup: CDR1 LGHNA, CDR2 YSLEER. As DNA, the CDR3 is TGCGCCAGCAGCCAAGGACCCGGGACAGGGGAAGAGACCCAGTACTTC. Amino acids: CASSQGPGTGEETQYF.

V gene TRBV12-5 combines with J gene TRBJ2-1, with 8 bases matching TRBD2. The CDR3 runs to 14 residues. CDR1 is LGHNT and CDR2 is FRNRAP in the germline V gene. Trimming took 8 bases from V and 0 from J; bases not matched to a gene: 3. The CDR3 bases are TGTGCTAGTACCAGCGGGAGCTCCTACAATGAGCAGTTCTTC. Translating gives CASTSGSSYNEQFF.

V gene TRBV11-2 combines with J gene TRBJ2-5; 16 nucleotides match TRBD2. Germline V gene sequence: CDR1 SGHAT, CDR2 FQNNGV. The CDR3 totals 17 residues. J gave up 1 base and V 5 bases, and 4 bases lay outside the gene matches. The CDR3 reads CASSDGTSGRVQETQYF. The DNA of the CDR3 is TGTGCCAGCAGCGATGGGACTAGCGGGAGGGTCCAAGAGACCCAGTACTTC.

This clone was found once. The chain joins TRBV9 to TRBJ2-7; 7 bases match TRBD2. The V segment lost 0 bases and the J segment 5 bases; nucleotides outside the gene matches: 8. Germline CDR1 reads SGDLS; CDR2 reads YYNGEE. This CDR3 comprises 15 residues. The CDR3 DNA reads TGTGCCAGCAGCGTAGCGCCGGGACTAATCCACGAGCAGTACTTC. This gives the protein CASSVAPGLIHEQYF.

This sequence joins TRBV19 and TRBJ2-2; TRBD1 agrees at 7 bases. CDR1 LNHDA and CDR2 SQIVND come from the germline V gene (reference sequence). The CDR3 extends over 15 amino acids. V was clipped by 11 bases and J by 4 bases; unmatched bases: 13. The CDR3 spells CASYPGQPLTGELFF. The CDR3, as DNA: TGTGCCTCCTATCCGGGACAGCCACTCACCGGGGAGCTGTTTTTT. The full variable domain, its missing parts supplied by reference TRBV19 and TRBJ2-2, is DGGITQSPKYLFRKEGQNVTLSCEQNLNHDAMYWYRQDPGQGLRLIYYSQIVNDFQKGDIAEGYSVSREKKESFPLTVTSAQKNPTAFYLCASYPGQPLTGELFFGEGSRLTVL.

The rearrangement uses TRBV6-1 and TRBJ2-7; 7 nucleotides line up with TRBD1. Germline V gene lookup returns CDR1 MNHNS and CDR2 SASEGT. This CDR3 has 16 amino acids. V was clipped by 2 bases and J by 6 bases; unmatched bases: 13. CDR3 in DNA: TGTGCCAGCAGTGAAAGGGACAGCTTTAAATGGTCCGAGCAGTACTTC. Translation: CASSERDSFKWSEQYF.

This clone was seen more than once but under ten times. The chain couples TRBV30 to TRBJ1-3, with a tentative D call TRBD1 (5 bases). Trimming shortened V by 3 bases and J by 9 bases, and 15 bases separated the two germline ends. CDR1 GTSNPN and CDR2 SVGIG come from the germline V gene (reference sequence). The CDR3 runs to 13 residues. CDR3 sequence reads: CAWSWGGIRTIYF. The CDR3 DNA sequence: TGTGCCTGGAGCTGGGGGGGGATTCGCACCATATATTTT.

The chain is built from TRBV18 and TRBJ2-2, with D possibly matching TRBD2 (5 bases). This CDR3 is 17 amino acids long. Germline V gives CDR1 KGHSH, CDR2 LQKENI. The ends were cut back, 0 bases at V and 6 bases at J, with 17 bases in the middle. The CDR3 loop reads CASSPPNAKRWAGELFF. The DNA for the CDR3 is TGTGCCAGCTCACCACCGAACGCGAAGCGGTGGGCCGGGGAGCTGTTTTTT.

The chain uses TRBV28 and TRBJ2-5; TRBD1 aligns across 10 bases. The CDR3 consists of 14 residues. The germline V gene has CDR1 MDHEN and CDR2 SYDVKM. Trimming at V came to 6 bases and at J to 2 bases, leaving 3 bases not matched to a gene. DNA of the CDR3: TGTGCCAGCAGCCGACAGGGGGCGCAAGAGACCCAGTACTTC. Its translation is CASSRQGAQETQYF.

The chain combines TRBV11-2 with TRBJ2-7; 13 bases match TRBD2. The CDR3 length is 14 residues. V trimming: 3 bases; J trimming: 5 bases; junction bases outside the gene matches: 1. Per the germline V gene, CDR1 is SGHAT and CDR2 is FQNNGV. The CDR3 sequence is CASSLGLAGHEQYF. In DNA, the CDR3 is TGTGCCAGCAGCTTGGGACTAGCGGGACACGAGCAGTACTTC.